One and the same sample provided the 23 T cell receptor beta chains below, sequenced in a study of shared clonotypes between healthy human individuals. The method was immunoSEQ multiplex PCR; TCRdb's version includes in-frame clones alone and lacks a portion of them. The table includes some 1.5 million clones, roughly 96% detected once. Sequencing used naive CD4+ T cells sorted from blood. Subset of the sample: CD45RA+ positively selected. The receptors were gathered from a man between 25 and 39 years old in good health.

CDR3 loop: CASSLALGGRSGNTIYF. The CDR3 DNA reads as TGTGCCAGCAGCTTGGCTTTAGGGGGACGCTCTGGAAACACCATATATTTT. The J gene is TRBJ1-3, the V gene TRBV5-4; the D gene is possibly TRBD1 (6 bases). The CDR3 sequence is 17 residues long. Germline V gene data show CDR1 as SGHNT and CDR2 as YYREEE (reference sequence). Between the trimmed V and J ends, which lost 0 bases and 0 bases, there was a span of 13 bases.

This clone was picked up one time. The chain links TRBV7-2 to TRBJ2-1; weak D call: TRBD2 (5 bases). Trimming left V 1 base short and J 3 bases short, with 10 bases between. The CDR3 runs 15 residues. The germline V gene has CDR1 SGHTA and CDR2 FQGNSA. CDR3 DNA sequence: TGTGCCAGCAGCTTAGTCACTAGTATCTACAATGAGCAGTTCTTC. It specifies CASSLVTSIYNEQFF.

The gene calls are TRBV5-1 and TRBJ2-2, with 9 bases identical to TRBD2. The CDR3 extends over 18 amino acids. V was pared by 0 bases and J by 1 base, with 7 bases of the junction left unmatched. The germline V gene has CDR1 SGHRS and CDR2 YFSETQ. CDR3 nucleotides: TGCGCCAGCAGCTTGGCCCTAAGGACTAGCGTGAACACCGGGGAGCTGTTTTTT. This translates into CASSLALRTSVNTGELFF.

V and J are TRBV7-2 and TRBJ2-5, with D unresolved. Germline V gene data show CDR1 as SGHTA and CDR2 as FQGNSA. Trimming pared 4 bases from V and 1 base from J, leaving 10 bases between. This CDR3 has 14 residues. The CDR3 sequence is CASSSGLGQETQYF. Written as DNA, the CDR3 is TGTGCCAGCAGCTCGGGCCTCGGCCAAGAGACCCAGTACTTC.

The rearrangement joins TRBV7-3 to TRBJ1-1; D unresolved. The germline gives CDR1 SGHTA, CDR2 FQGTGA. The CDR3 loop spans 13 amino acids. Trimming took off 2 bases at V and 0 bases at J, with 4 bases between the two ends. CDR3 sequence (DNA): TGTGCCAGCAGCTTAGCCTTGAACACTGAAGCTTTCTTT. Translating gives CASSLALNTEAFF. Using reference TRBV7-3 and TRBJ1-1 for the parts outside the CDR3, the full variable domain is GAGVSQTPSNKVTEKGKYVELRCDPISGHTALYWYRQSLGQGPEFLIYFQGTGAADDSGLPNDRFFAVRPEGSVSTLKIQRTERGDSAVYLCASSLALNTEAFFGQGTRLTVV.

The chain combines TRBV5-5 with TRBJ2-5; the match to TRBD1 covers 7 bases. This CDR3 has 14 residues. Per germline, CDR1 SGHKS and CDR2 YYEKEE (reference sequence). With 6 bases clipped from V and 2 bases from J, the junction kept 7 bases outside the gene matches. The CDR3 sequence is CASTYSQGQETQYF. The CDR3 DNA sequence: TGTGCCAGCACCTATTCACAGGGGCAAGAGACCCAGTACTTC.

This chain connects TRBV6-1 to TRBJ2-3; D is unresolved. V gave up 1 base and J gave up 4 bases, with 21 bases separating them. The CDR3 has 18 residues. Germline CDR1 MNHNS, CDR2 SASEGT. In DNA, the CDR3 is TGTGCCAGCAGTGAAGTTCGAGCTAGGTCTGGGTGGGCAGATACGCAGTATTTT. Amino acid sequence: CASSEVRARSGWADTQYF.

CDR3 amino acids: CASSIIRTSEAFF. For the CDR3, the DNA is TGTGCCAGTAGTATAATCCGGACCAGTGAAGCTTTCTTT. This chain uses TRBV19 with TRBJ1-1; D uncertain. Trimming cost V 2 bases and J 7 bases, with 11 bases left between them. Germline CDR1 and CDR2: LNHDA and SQIVND (reference sequence). The CDR3 loop spans 13 amino acids.

V and J are TRBV7-2 and TRBJ2-2; possibly TRBD1 or TRBD2 for D (5 bases each). Trimming cost V 0 bases and J 6 bases, with 8 bases left between them. Germline V gene sequence: CDR1 SGHTA, CDR2 FQGNSA. The CDR3 loop spans 14 amino acids. CDR3 bases: TGTGCCAGCAGCTTAGCAAGGGGACCCGGGGAGCTGTTTTTT. Protein sequence: CASSLARGPGELFF. Full variable domain (missing parts from reference TRBV7-2 and TRBJ2-2): GAGVSQSPSNKVTEKGKDVELRCDPISGHTALYWYRQSLGQGLEFLIYFQGNSAPDKSGLPSDRFSAERTGGSVSTLTIQRTQQEDSAVYLCASSLARGPGELFFGEGSRLTVL.

The gene calls are TRBV6-1 and TRBJ2-1, with 9 bases fitting TRBD2. J was trimmed by 6 bases and V by 4 bases; bases with no gene match: 7. Germline CDR1 and CDR2: MNHNS and SASEGT. CDR3 size: 15 residues. The CDR3 DNA reads TGTGCCAGCAGTGGTAGCGGGAGACCACTCAATGAGCAGTTCTTC. Translated, it gives CASSGSGRPLNEQFF.

The CDR3 nucleotides are TGTGCCAGCAGCTACCCCGGTGGAGGGGGCAGGGGAGAGACCCAGTACTTC. Translating it yields CASSYPGGGGRGETQYF. The chain couples TRBV5-4 to TRBJ2-5; tentative D call: TRBD1 (7 bases). Trimming took off 3 bases at V and 4 bases at J, with 22 bases between the two ends. This CDR3 contains 17 residues. Germline CDR1 is SGHNT and CDR2 is YYREEE (reference sequence).

The CDR3 sequence is CASKGSSHNEQFF. Here the CDR3 DNA reads TGTGCCAGTAAGGGCAGCAGCCACAATGAGCAGTTCTTC. V is TRBV19 and J is TRBJ2-1; no definite D call. Germline CDR1 is LNHDA and CDR2 is SQIVND (reference sequence). Trimming removed 7 bases at V and 5 bases at J, with 12 bases between. This CDR3 contains 13 residues.

The chain uses TRBV2 and TRBJ2-7; possibly TRBD2 for D (6 bases). Germline assignment: CDR1 SNHLY and CDR2 FYNNEI. CDR3 size: 13 residues. V was pared by 4 bases and J by 3 bases, with 10 bases between. In DNA form, the CDR3 reads TGTGCCAGCAGTGCGGAGGGGAACTACGAGCAGTACTTC. Its protein is CASSAEGNYEQYF.

V is TRBV18 and J is TRBJ2-1, with TRBD2 matching over 11 bases. The CDR3 contains 19 residues. Germline loops: CDR1 KGHSH, CDR2 LQKENI. Trimming at V came to 1 base and at J to 1 base, leaving 9 bases not matched to a gene. In nucleotides, the CDR3 is TGTGCCAGCTCACCACGAGCACTAGCGGGAGTTCCGTCCTACAATGAGCAGTTCTTC. It is translated as CASSPRALAGVPSYNEQFF.

V and J are TRBV7-3 and TRBJ2-7, with a weak D call TRBD1 (6 bases). V was trimmed by 2 bases and J by 0 bases, leaving 23 bases between them. Per the germline V gene, CDR1 is SGHTA and CDR2 is FQGTGA. The CDR3 is 19 amino acids. CDR3 protein: CASSLLIWGQGLSSYEQYF. The DNA for the CDR3 is TGTGCCAGCAGCTTATTAATTTGGGGCCAGGGGCTTTCCTCCTACGAGCAGTACTTC.

The J gene is TRBJ2-3, the V gene TRBV11-3; D gene uncertain. This CDR3 spans 14 amino acids. Trimming shortened V by 5 bases and J by 0 bases, and 9 bases separated the two germline ends. Looked up from germline, CDR1 is SGHNT and CDR2 is YENEEA. The CDR3 here is CASSPFFSTDTQYF. DNA for the CDR3: TGTGCCAGCAGCCCCTTTTTTAGCACAGATACGCAGTATTTT. The full variable domain, completed using reference TRBV11-3 and TRBJ2-3, is EAGVVQSPRYKIIEKKQPVAFWCNPISGHNTLYWYLQNLGQGPELLIRYENEEAVDDSQLPKDRFSAERLKGVDSTLKIQPAELGDSAVYLCASSPFFSTDTQYFGPGTRLTVL.

V gene TRBV6-5 combines with J gene TRBJ2-7; D gene ambiguous. The V gene lost 4 bases and the J gene lost 4 bases, with 11 bases spanning the gap. The germline CDR1 and CDR2 sequences are MNHEY and SVGAGI. This CDR3 is built from 13 residues. The CDR3 protein is CASSSTGDYEQYF. Written as DNA, the CDR3 is TGTGCCAGCAGTTCGACCGGAGATTACGAGCAGTACTTC.

The rearrangement joins TRBV7-8 to TRBJ2-1; D possibly corresponds to TRBD2 (5 bases). CDR1 is SGHVS, CDR2 FQNEAQ, per germline. Trimming stripped 5 bases from V and 5 bases from J, with 19 bases between. CDR3 length: 16 amino acids. The CDR3 protein is CASSPPPWTPDNEQFF. The CDR3 DNA sequence: TGTGCCAGCAGCCCGCCGCCCTGGACTCCTGACAATGAGCAGTTCTTC.

The chain uses TRBV2 and TRBJ2-7; 11 nucleotides line up with TRBD2. Germline loops: CDR1 SNHLY, CDR2 FYNNEI. This CDR3 has 17 residues. J lost 6 bases, V lost 4 bases, and 14 bases had no gene match. Written as DNA, the CDR3 is TGTGCCAGCAGTGGCGGGCTAGGGGCTAGCGGGAGGTTCGAGCAGTACTTC. This translates into CASSGGLGASGRFEQYF.

This clone appeared a single time. V and J are TRBV6-1 and TRBJ2-3; D may be TRBD2 (5 bases). Trimming pared 6 bases from V and 5 bases from J, leaving 15 bases between. The CDR3 length is 14 residues. Per germline, CDR1 MNHNS and CDR2 SASEGT. The CDR3 is CASRLLGKGDTQYF. The DNA of the CDR3 is TGTGCCAGCAGGCTACTAGGAAAGGGAGATACGCAGTATTTT.

The genes are TRBV18 and TRBJ2-1; tentatively, D is TRBD1 or TRBD2 (5 bases each). Trimming shortened V by 6 bases and J by 8 bases, and 20 bases separated the two germline ends. CDR1 KGHSH and CDR2 LQKENI come from the germline V gene. The CDR3 is 15 amino acids. The CDR3 here is CASSRPGTPLDEQFF. The CDR3 DNA follows: TGTGCCAGCTCTCGACCCGGGACGCCCTTGGATGAGCAGTTCTTC.

This clone was detected only once. J is TRBJ2-3 and V is TRBV10-3, with D perhaps assigned TRBD1 or TRBD2 (6 bases each). Trimming removed 6 bases at V and 1 base at J, with 17 bases between. Germline assignment: CDR1 ENHRY and CDR2 SYGVKD. The CDR3 is made up of 16 amino acids. The CDR3 spells CAISEKGGRGTDTQYF. The CDR3 DNA is TGTGCCATCAGCGAGAAGGGGGGAAGGGGCACAGATACGCAGTATTTT.

The chain employs TRBV5-1 and TRBJ2-1; D not resolved. V was pared by 0 bases and J by 7 bases, with 20 bases between. The CDR3 loop spans 17 amino acids. Germline CDR1 reads SGHRS; CDR2 reads YFSETQ. The CDR3 DNA reads TGCGCCAGCAGCTTGGACCCACAGCCCCACCAAGGGAATGAGCAGTTCTTC. The encoded protein is CASSLDPQPHQGNEQFF.